This T cell receptor (beta chain) originates from a study of cytomegalovirus exposure and HLA in healthy donors. The data were produced by immunoSEQ multiplex PCR, yet TCRdb's version contains in-frame clones alone and is incomplete. The sample consists of around 250,000 clones, 90% of them appearing once. These donors were members of the approximately 120-subject validation cohort, a group separate from the approximately 670-subject first cohort. V trimming: 3 bases; J trimming: 4 bases; junction bases outside the gene matches: 0. This CDR3 region has 15 residues. The germline CDR1 and CDR2 sequences are MNHNS and SASEGT.

This rearrangement joins TRBV6-1 to TRBJ2-7; 16 bases align to TRBD2. The source of this sequence is a woman under 40 in good health and CMV-seronegative. Input material: PBMCs. Here the CDR3 reads CASSEGLAGGYEQYF. CDR3 sequence (DNA): TGTGCCAGCAGTGAGGGACTAGCGGGAGGGTACGAGCAGTACTTC.